This TCR beta chain emerged from a study of control samples from healthy donors and cancer patients. Clones were sequenced by immunoSEQ multiplex PCR, and TCRdb holds only the in-frame ones, with some missing. The repertoire holds 150,000 to 200,000 clones, 90% to 95% seen once, with roughly 1.6% in the top ten. V was shortened by 2 bases and J by 3 bases, with 8 bases between the two germline ends. The CDR3 runs to 13 residues. Germline V gene lookup returns CDR1 SGHRS and CDR2 YFSETQ. The J gene is TRBJ1-1, the V gene TRBV5-1; D uncertain. This TCR was recovered from a woman aged 25 to 45 in good health. Sequenced input: blood. The DNA of the CDR3 is TGCGCCAGCAGCTTCCGACTGGACACTGAAGCTTTCTTT. Residues: CASSFRLDTEAFF.